Listed below are T cell receptor beta chains from one sample, sequenced in a study of blood T cell repertoires in COVID-19. Sequencing used immunoSEQ multiplex PCR; TCRdb keeps in-frame clones, though not all of them. The table lists roughly 170,000 clones, about 86% of them singletons, with 3.5% to 4% in the top ten. Sequencing was done on a sample of PBMCs or T cells enriched from blood (not recorded which). The receptors were gathered from a woman in her fifties or sixties in a cohort exposed to, infected with or recovered from COVID-19 (not recorded which). CDR3s include the opening cysteine and the closing phenylalanine or tryptophan. Fields, in order: J gene, clone size, V gene, D gene, CDR3 length, CDR3 DNA, CDR3 protein. D genes are given only for firm matches. Clone size, where shown, is once, few, many, or a class for clones that have expanded.

>TRBJ2-7|NA|TRBV6-4|TRBD2|15
TGTGCCAGCATTACCCCGGGGGGTAGCTCCTACGAGCAGTACTTC
CASITPGGSSYEQYF
>TRBJ2-3|NA|TRBV7-2|TRBD1|14
TGTGCCAGCAGCTGGGACAGACAATCAGATACGCAGTATTTT
CASSWDRQSDTQYF
>TRBJ2-2|NA|TRBV19|TRBD2|15
TGTGCCAGTAGTGGCAGACTAGCGGGCACCGGGGAGCTGTTTTTT
CASSGRLAGTGELFF
>TRBJ2-2|NA|TRBV9|TRBD2|15
TGTGCCAGCAGCCAGGGACTAGCAGGCACCGGGGAGCTGTTTTTT
CASSQGLAGTGELFF
>TRBJ1-5|NA|TRBV19|TRBD1|14
TGTGCCAGTAGTACAAACAGGGGCGGTCAGCCCCAGCATTTT
CASSTNRGGQPQHF
>TRBJ1-3|NA|TRBV9|NA|15
TGTGCCAGCAGCGGTGACACCAACTCTGGAAACACCATATATTTT
CASSGDTNSGNTIYF
>TRBJ2-7|NA|TRBV27|TRBD1|13
TGTGCCAGCAGTTTTACAGGGGGCTACGAGCAGTACTTC
CASSFTGGYEQYF
>TRBJ1-2|NA|TRBV11-2|NA|14
TGTGCCAGCAGTTCCTCAGAGGCTGTCTATGGCTACACCTTC
CASSSSEAVYGYTF
>TRBJ1-2|NA|TRBV4-1|NA|14
TGCGCCAGCAGCCAATATCCCCTTAACTATGGCTACACCTTC
CASSQYPLNYGYTF
>TRBJ2-2|NA|TRBV5-4|TRBD2|16
TGTGCCAGCAGCTCTCTAGCGGGGCTTAACACCGGGGAGCTGTTTTTT
CASSSLAGLNTGELFF
>TRBJ1-1|NA|TRBV29-1|NA|13
TGCAGCGGAAACAGGGTCGGGGCCACTGAAGCTTTCTTT
CSGNRVGATEAFF
>TRBJ1-1|NA|TRBV19|NA|15
TGTGCCAGTAGGCCCCCGGGGAAGGGTGACACTGAAGCTTTCTTT
CASRPPGKGDTEAFF
>TRBJ2-5|NA|TRBV6-1|TRBD1|15
TGTGCCAGCAGTTCCCCCAGGGGGCAGGGAGAGACCCAGTACTTC
CASSSPRGQGETQYF
>TRBJ1-5|few|TRBV6-1|NA|13
TGTGCCAGCAGTGAGGGCAGGCATCAGCCCCAGCATTTT
CASSEGRHQPQHF
>TRBJ2-2|NA|TRBV9|NA|13
TGTGCCAGCACCCGGCTAGGAGGCGGGGAGCTGTTTTTT
CASTRLGGGELFF
>TRBJ1-2|NA|TRBV27|NA|17
TGTGCCAGCAGTTTAGGAGTGCGAGGGTTGCCCGCGTTGAGCTACACCTTC
CASSLGVRGLPALSYTF
>TRBJ1-5|many|TRBV6-2/TRBV6-3|TRBD1|17
TGTGCCAGCAGTCTCAGACAGGGGACTACTCTCTTGAAGCCCCAGCATTTT
CASSLRQGTTLLKPQHF
>TRBJ2-7|NA|TRBV12-3/TRBV12-4|NA|13
TGTGCCAGCAGTGACCAGGGTTCCTACGAGCAGTACTTC
CASSDQGSYEQYF
>TRBJ1-1|NA|TRBV5-5|NA|15
TGTGCCAGCAGCTTGGATTGGGCCCGGAACACTGAAGCTTTCTTT
CASSLDWARNTEAFF
>TRBJ1-1|NA|TRBV30|NA|13
TGTGCCTGGACGACTGGGAGATCAGACCGAGCTTTCTTT
CAWTTGRSDRAFF
>TRBJ1-6|NA|TRBV5-4|NA|12
TGTGCCAGCAGCTTGGATCAGGGACCCCTCCACTTT
CASSLDQGPLHF
>TRBJ2-7|NA|TRBV9|TRBD1|15
TGTGCCAGCAGCCCTGGTACTGGGACAGGGAGCGAGCAGTACTTC
CASSPGTGTGSEQYF
>TRBJ1-6|few|TRBV7-9|TRBD1|17
TGTGCCAGCAGCTTAGCGACAGGGGGCTTCTATAATTCACCCCTCCACTTT
CASSLATGGFYNSPLHF
>TRBJ1-6|NA|TRBV2|NA|17
TGTGCCAGCAGTGAATATCCTCCCAGGTCCTATAATTCACCCCTCCACTTT
CASSEYPPRSYNSPLHF
>TRBJ2-3|NA|TRBV3-1/TRBV3-2|NA|17
TGTGCCAGCAGCCAAAATCCATTGGGTACTGCGGCAGATACGCAGTATTTT
CASSQNPLGTAADTQYF
>TRBJ2-7|NA|TRBV30|NA|14
TGTGCCTGGAGTGTACCCGGAGGGTCCTACGAGCAGTACTTC
CAWSVPGGSYEQYF
>TRBJ2-5|NA|TRBV5-1|NA|16
TGCGCCAGCAGCTTAAGATCCGGGACATCGGAATCGACCCAGTACTTC
CASSLRSGTSESTQYF
>TRBJ2-3|NA|TRBV2|TRBD2|16
TGTGCCAGCCGGTTCGGGACTAGCGGGAGGTCGGATACGCAGTATTTT
CASRFGTSGRSDTQYF
>TRBJ2-2|NA|TRBV7-9|TRBD1|15
TGTGCCAGCAGCTTTGAACAGGGGGGTACCGGGGAGCTGTTTTTT
CASSFEQGGTGELFF
>TRBJ1-5|NA|TRBV5-8|TRBD1|16
TGTGCCAGCAGCTACTCAGGGGGCGGCGGTTCTCAGCCCCAGCATTTT
CASSYSGGGGSQPQHF
>TRBJ2-3|NA|TRBV27|NA|15
TGTGCCAGCGCACCATTAGGACTACCGACAGATACGCAGTATTTT
CASAPLGLPTDTQYF
>TRBJ2-1|NA|TRBV10-1|NA|16
TGCGCCAGCAGTGAGAACACCCGGAGCTCCTACAATGAGCAGTTCTTC
CASSENTRSSYNEQFF
>TRBJ1-5|NA|TRBV7-8|NA|17
TGTGCCAGCAGCTTACCCATAGGAGGTAATAGCAATCAGCCCCAGCATTTT
CASSLPIGGNSNQPQHF
>TRBJ2-3|NA|TRBV5-1|TRBD2|15
TGCGCCAGCAGCTTGGGCGGGAGAAGCACAGATACGCAGTATTTT
CASSLGGRSTDTQYF
>TRBJ2-1|NA|TRBV5-4|NA|16
TGTGCCAGCACCCACCGGGCGGGACGGGCTGGCAATGAGCAGTTCTTC
CASTHRAGRAGNEQFF
>TRBJ1-3|NA|TRBV19|NA|15
TGTGCCAGTAGTATAGCAGGAACCTCTGGAAACACCATATATTTT
CASSIAGTSGNTIYF
>TRBJ2-3|NA|TRBV11-2|NA|13
TGTGCCAGCAGCTCCGGGTCCCCAGATACGCAGTATTTT
CASSSGSPDTQYF
>TRBJ2-1|NA|TRBV5-4|NA|15
TGTGCCAGCAGCCCGGACGGGGGTAGCCGGAATGAGCAGTTCTTC
CASSPDGGSRNEQFF
>TRBJ2-3|NA|TRBV18|TRBD2|19
TGTGCCAGCTCACCACTCATGGAGGGACTAGCGGCGGGGACAGATACGCAGTATTTT
CASSPLMEGLAAGTDTQYF
>TRBJ2-3|NA|TRBV18|NA|13
TGTGCCAGCTCACCAGGGCCCACGGATACGCAGTATTTT
CASSPGPTDTQYF
>TRBJ2-3|NA|TRBV7-9|NA|19
TGTGCCAGCAGCTTAGCCCTCGGAGTGGCTAGCCGATACACAGATACGCAGTATTTT
CASSLALGVASRYTDTQYF
>TRBJ2-3|NA|TRBV28|NA|16
TGTGCCAGCAGTTTCGCCAAAACTCGATACACAGATACGCAGTATTTT
CASSFAKTRYTDTQYF